The entry below gives a single T cell receptor beta chain sequence along with its context. Its matching antigen is unknown. PCR used 60 Vbeta primers and 13 Jbeta primers. Authors' processing steps: Counted up in a later analysis, unique TCR beta chains came to around 80 million, with around 10 million shared. Generated by immunoSEQ multiplex PCR, the TCRdb table keeps only in-frame clones and is missing some. D and trimming were read from the DNA, whereas the V and J calls and clone size are those reported in that table. The sample has approximately 74,000 clones, roughly 75% seen once. The entry originates in a study of cytomegalovirus exposure and HLA in healthy donors. About the study: In a previous analysis, approximately 110 million unique TCR beta sequences were found from 170 million or so T cells. Study findings and constraints: Specific recognition of CMV antigens was confirmed in vitro for a few chains (all CMV-associated).

Per germline, CDR1 MGHRA and CDR2 YSYEKL. The CDR3 runs to 14 residues. V was pared by 4 bases and J by 4 bases, with 13 bases between. The specimen sequenced was PBMCs. This clonotype was obtained from a middle-aged woman in good health and CMV-seronegative. The chain is built from TRBV4-1 and TRBJ1-1, with a weak D call TRBD1 (6 bases). The CDR3 sequence is CASSPILRGTEAFF. The CDR3 bases are TGCGCCAGCAGCCCGATACTCAGGGGCACTGAAGCTTTCTTT.